Each of the 27 T cell receptor beta chains below was sequenced from the same sample in a study of blood T cells in healthy people across ages. The use of a sample-barcoded 5' primer and a J-beta primer mix characterized a second PCR of about 7 to 12 cycles. A single record per CDR3 protein comes from TCRdb applying MiXCR to the 5' RACE reads. The repertoire has fewer than 900,000 distinct CDR3 sequences, 40% to 45% of them found once; the top ten carry 20% to 25%. Sequenced material: blood. The receptor set was obtained from a woman aged 60 to 75 in good health.

Comments on this clonotype: A much larger clone lies a single base off, so this may be a read error. The V call is TRBV5-1, the J call TRBJ2-4, with 10 positions matching TRBD1. The J call may be in error: the DNA end matches TRBJ2-7 better. Germline V lookup: CDR1 SGHRS, CDR2 YFSETQ. The CDR3 covers 15 residues. CDR3 DNA sequence: TGCGCCAGCAGCTCCGAGGGACAGGGGTCGTACGAGCAGTACTTC. This encodes CASSSEGQGSYEQYF.

This chain joins TRBV7-2 and TRBJ1-2; D is unclear. Trimming cost V 8 bases and J 7 bases, with 23 bases left between them. Germline V CDR1 and CDR2: SGHTA, FQGNSA. The CDR3 totals 15 residues. CDR3 residues: CASQPPGTLSSGYTF. In DNA, the CDR3 is TGTGCCAGCCAACCCCCGGGAACCCTTTCGTCTGGCTACACCTTC.

Note on this clonotype: The junction differs from germline at one of its ends, possibly a read error. This chain joins TRBV12-3 or TRBV12-4 and TRBJ1-2; D gene ambiguous. The CDR3 is 12 amino acids. The CDR3 DNA sequence: TGTGCCGGCAGTTTCGGGGTAGACGGCTACACCTTC. Translated, it gives CAGSFGVDGYTF.

This sequence joins TRBV28 and TRBJ2-6; 8 nucleotides line up with TRBD1. Germline V gene data show CDR1 as MDHEN and CDR2 as SYDVKM. Trimming cost V 4 bases and J 0 bases; bases outside gene matches: 8. This CDR3 has 18 residues. The CDR3 protein is CASSSGTGQNSGANVLTF. CDR3 in DNA: TGTGCCAGCAGTTCAGGGACAGGTCAAAACTCTGGGGCCAACGTCCTGACTTTC.

The J gene is TRBJ2-1, the V gene TRBV6-1, with D possibly being TRBD2 (6 bases). Per germline, CDR1 MNHNS and CDR2 SASEGT. V dropped 5 bases and J dropped 6 bases, with 23 bases sitting between them. This CDR3 is 17 amino acids long. Written as DNA, the CDR3 is TGTGCCAGCAGTCCTGGGTTGGCGGGGTCCTATGCCAATGAGCAGTTCTTC. Protein product: CASSPGLAGSYANEQFF.

A few counts support this clonotype. The J gene is TRBJ2-1, the V gene TRBV3-1; 8 bases match TRBD2. The CDR3 is 14 amino acids. V shed 5 bases, J shed 8 bases, and the junction held 8 bases outside the gene matches. Germline V gene data show CDR1 as LGHDT and CDR2 as YNNKEL (reference sequence). CDR3: CASSTILAGYEQFF. CDR3 sequence (DNA): TGTGCCAGCAGCACAATCCTAGCGGGCTATGAGCAGTTCTTC.

Many counts were recorded for this clonotype. The chain joins TRBV6-5 to TRBJ2-7; D gene unclear. Germline V gives CDR1 MNHEY, CDR2 SVGAGI. V gave up 4 bases and J gave up 0 bases, with 4 bases separating them. The CDR3 is made up of 12 amino acids. The chain's CDR3 is CASSFPSYEQYF. CDR3 nucleotides: TGTGCCAGCAGTTTCCCCTCCTACGAGCAGTACTTC.

V usage is TRBV6-5 and J usage is TRBJ2-2, with 8 positions matching TRBD1. The germline V gene has CDR1 MNHEY and CDR2 SVGAGI. V lost 5 bases to trimming and J lost 5 bases; unmatched junction nucleotides: 7. The CDR3 covers 15 residues. The CDR3 coding sequence is TGTGCCAGCAGTACAAGGACAGGGAGTACCGGGGAGCTGTTTTTT. This gives the protein CASSTRTGSTGELFF.

The CDR3 here is CASSSGVNPNEQFF. CDR3 bases: TGTGCCAGCAGCTCAGGGGTTAATCCCAACGAGCAGTTCTTC. The V gene is TRBV7-9, the J gene TRBJ2-1; D may be TRBD1 (6 bases). The CDR3 consists of 14 residues. V was shortened by 4 bases and J by 10 bases, with 17 bases between the two germline ends. Germline-derived CDR1 and CDR2 are SEHNR and FQNEAQ (reference sequence).

The rearrangement uses TRBV20-1 and TRBJ1-5, with TRBD1 identical over 8 bases. The CDR3 is made up of 15 amino acids. The germline CDR1 and CDR2 sequences are DFQATT and SNEGSKA (reference sequence). Unmatched junction bases numbered 11, after V lost 6 bases and J lost 4 bases. The CDR3 coding sequence is TGCAGTGCAAGGATCCAGGGGGCGCAGAATCAGCCCCAGCATTTT. It is translated as CSARIQGAQNQPQHF.

Turning to this clonotype: Given a much more abundant clone one base away, this may be a read error. The rearrangement links TRBV29-1 to TRBJ1-2, with unresolved D. The CDR3 is 13 residues long. Germline CDR1 is SQVTM and CDR2 is ANQGSEA. DNA of the CDR3: TGCAGCGCTGAAATCGAGGCTGGGATAGGCTACACCTTC. Amino acid sequence: CSAEIEAGIGYTF.

The chain links TRBV28 to TRBJ2-5; 7 bases match TRBD1. Matching the DNA end better, TRBJ2-4 makes the J call doubtful. The CDR3 consists of 15 residues. Germline CDR1 is MDHEN and CDR2 is SYDVKM. In DNA form, the CDR3 reads TGTGCCAGCAGTTCCGACAGGGTGGACAAAAACATTCAGTACTTC. Translation gives CASSSDRVDKNIQYF.

This clonotype was detected only a few times. This chain connects TRBV7-2 to TRBJ2-3; D not resolved. Trimming stripped 1 base from V and 6 bases from J, with 11 bases between. Per the germline V gene, CDR1 is SGHTA and CDR2 is FQGNSA. This CDR3 is 14 amino acids long. In DNA form, the CDR3 reads TGTGCCAGCAGCTTAGAGTCCCCTCTTGATACGCAGTATTTT. Protein product: CASSLESPLDTQYF.

The sample holds a few counts of this clonotype. This chain connects TRBV5-1 to TRBJ1-2; 7 bases are shared with TRBD1. Looked up from germline, CDR1 is SGHRS and CDR2 is YFSETQ. This CDR3 region has 16 residues. V lost 2 bases and J lost 3; bases outside the gene matches: 10. The CDR3 DNA sequence: TGCGCCAGCAGCTTCTTTGGAGGGGGCGCGGACTATGGCTACACCTTC. This encodes CASSFFGGGADYGYTF.

The chain couples TRBV6-5 to TRBJ2-1; D gene ambiguous. The tail of the sequence fits TRBJ2-7 better, so the J call may be wrong. This CDR3 is built from 13 residues. Germline CDR1 and CDR2: MNHEY and SVGAGI. The CDR3 sequence: CASSYMPNGEQYF. CDR3 coding DNA: TGTGCCAGCAGTTACATGCCCAATGGGGAGCAGTACTTC.

V usage is TRBV4-3 and J usage is TRBJ2-7; 14 bases align to TRBD2. The J call may not be correct, given that the DNA end is closer to TRBJ2-5. CDR1 and CDR2 from the germline V gene are LGHNA and YSLEER. The CDR3 is made up of 18 amino acids. CDR3 nucleotide sequence: TGCGCCAGCAGCCTTTCCGGGACTAGCGGGAGTCCGGGAGAGACCCAGTACTTC. This translates into CASSLSGTSGSPGETQYF.

The V gene is TRBV7-3, the J gene TRBJ2-6; D not certain. Trimming took 5 bases from V and 0 from J, leaving 17 bases between them. This CDR3 is built from 18 residues. Germline V gene data show CDR1 as SGHTA and CDR2 as FQGTGA. The CDR3 coding sequence is TGTGCCAGCAGCCCAGTGCCCCCATCCCCCTCTGGGGCCAACGTCCTGACTTTC. Translation: CASSPVPPSPSGANVLTF.

This sequence joins TRBV9 and TRBJ2-3; 7 bases match TRBD2. V shed 4 bases and J 10 bases; nucleotides not matched to a gene: 12. The CDR3 is 14 residues long. The germline V gene has CDR1 SGDLS and CDR2 YYNGEE. In nucleotides, the CDR3 is TGTGCCAGCAGCCCACGACTAGCCCGGCATCCGCAGTATTTT. It is translated as CASSPRLARHPQYF. Drawing the rest from reference TRBV9 and TRBJ2-3, the complete variable domain is DSGVTQTPKHLITATGQRVTLRCSPRSGDLSVYWYQQSLDQGLQFLIQYYNGEERAKGNILERFSAQQFPDLHSELNLSSLELGDSALYFCASSPRLARHPQYFGPGTRLTVL.

This clonotype was seen ten or more times. V usage is TRBV9 and J usage is TRBJ2-1, with 11 bases matching TRBD2. This CDR3 is built from 15 residues. CDR1 SGDLS and CDR2 YYNGEE come from the germline V gene. The J segment lost 4 bases and the V segment lost 3 bases, leaving 3 bases of the junction unmatched. Written as DNA, the CDR3 is TGTGCCAGCAGCGACCTAGCGGGGGGATACAATGAGCAGTTCTTC. Amino acid sequence: CASSDLAGGYNEQFF.

The rearrangement uses TRBV5-1 and TRBJ2-4; 10 nucleotides agree with TRBD2. The CDR3 is 16 residues long. Germline lookup yields CDR1 SGHRS and CDR2 YFSETQ. V shed 0 bases, J shed 13 bases, and the junction held 13 bases outside the gene matches. The CDR3 reads CASSLAGTSAAGQQYF. CDR3 nucleotides: TGCGCCAGCAGCTTGGCCGGGACTAGCGCCGCTGGTCAGCAGTACTTC.

This sequence joins TRBV7-9 and TRBJ2-1, with D perhaps matching TRBD1 (5 bases). The CDR3 spans 15 residues. The V gene's germline CDR1 is SEHNR and CDR2 FQNEAQ (reference sequence). The ends were cut back, 5 bases at V and 5 bases at J, with 16 bases in the middle. CDR3 loop: CASSQGFGSHNEQFF. The CDR3 DNA reads as TGTGCCAGCAGCCAGGGATTTGGGTCCCACAATGAGCAGTTCTTC.

This clonotype showed up just a few times. V usage is TRBV4-2 and J usage is TRBJ2-2, with 10 bases identical to TRBD1. The CDR3 sequence is 17 residues long. The trim removed 6 bases at V and 4 bases at J, leaving 11 bases unmatched. Germline CDR1 is LGHNA and CDR2 is YNFKEQ. The chain's CDR3 is CASSDGGTGVRTGELFF. As DNA, the CDR3 is TGTGCCAGCAGTGACGGCGGGACAGGGGTTCGCACCGGGGAGCTGTTTTTT.

This clonotype was counted only a few times. The chain is built from TRBV20-1 and TRBJ2-1; TRBD2 aligns across 7 bases. Trimming took 0 bases from V and 5 from J; bases not matched to a gene: 10. Germline V gene sequence: CDR1 DFQATT, CDR2 SNEGSKA (reference sequence). The CDR3 is 16 amino acids. Here the CDR3 DNA reads TGCAGTGCTAGAGATGAACCGCGGGAGCGGAACAATGAGCAGTTCTTC. Encoded protein: CSARDEPRERNNEQFF.

This sequence joins TRBV15 and TRBJ2-3; weak D call: TRBD1 (5 bases). The CDR3 contains 15 residues. Trimming stripped 0 bases from V and 6 bases from J, with 13 bases between. Germline V lookup: CDR1 LNHNV, CDR2 YYDKDF (reference sequence). Here the CDR3 reads CATSRDYSYRDTQYF. The CDR3 DNA reads TGTGCCACCAGCAGAGATTACAGCTACAGGGATACGCAGTATTTT. Together with reference TRBV15 and TRBJ2-3, the CDR3 gives the full variable domain: DAMVIQNPRYQVTQFGKPVTLSCSQTLNHNVMYWYQQKSSQAPKLLFHYYDKDFNNEADTPDNFQSRRPNTSFCFLDIRSPGLGDTAMYLCATSRDYSYRDTQYFGPGTRLTVL.

This clonotype was picked up a small number of times. The CDR3 region has the DNA TGTGCCAGCAGTCGAAGGGAGACTAGCGGGAGCGGGGCCCAGTACTTC. Amino acid sequence: CASSRRETSGSGAQYF. The V gene is TRBV27, the J gene TRBJ2-5, with 12 bases identical to TRBD2. The germline V gene encodes CDR1 MNHEY and CDR2 SMNVEV (reference sequence). With 5 bases clipped from V and 9 bases from J, the junction kept 13 bases outside the gene matches. The CDR3 extends over 16 amino acids.

The rearrangement uses TRBV20-1 and TRBJ1-1; no definite D call. The V and J ends lost 0 bases and 2 bases respectively, with 25 bases between them. CDR3 size: 19 residues. Germline-derived CDR1 and CDR2 are DFQATT and SNEGSKA (reference sequence). CDR3 nucleotide sequence: TGCAGTGCTAGAGATCTGTTTTTTTCACTGACCGATACTAACACTGAAGCTTTCTTT. It specifies CSARDLFFSLTDTNTEAFF.

This clonotype was seen only a few times. The chain employs TRBV12-3 or TRBV12-4 and TRBJ1-5, with unresolved D. This CDR3 is built from 15 residues. Trimming took 2 bases from V and 7 from J, leaving 15 bases between them. The CDR3 sequence: CASSLTEMVGQPQHF. DNA for the CDR3: TGTGCCAGCAGTTTAACCGAAATGGTTGGGCAGCCCCAGCATTTT.